These 17 T cell receptor beta chains came from one sample sequenced in a study of cytomegalovirus exposure and HLA in healthy donors. The study ran its PCR with 60 Vbeta and 13 Jbeta primers. The method was immunoSEQ multiplex PCR; TCRdb's version includes in-frame clones alone and lacks a portion of them. The table has around 180,000 clones, 65% to 75% seen once. What was sequenced was PBMCs. The receptor source for this set is a girl aged 10-17 years in good health and CMV-seronegative.

The rearrangement uses TRBV10-2 and TRBJ1-2; D possibly corresponds to TRBD1 (6 bases). CDR3 length equals 14 residues. Germline V lookup: CDR1 WSHSY, CDR2 SAAADI. V was clipped by 7 bases and J by 0 bases, with 12 bases between them. CDR3 coding DNA: TGCGCCAGCACCTTGGACAGAGCTAACTATGGCTACACCTTC. It translates to CASTLDRANYGYTF.

This chain uses TRBV7-6 with TRBJ2-2, with TRBD2 matching 7 bases. CDR1 is SGHVS and CDR2 is FNYEAQ in the germline V gene. CDR3 length: 15 amino acids. V lost 3 bases to trimming and J lost 3 bases; unmatched junction nucleotides: 4. The CDR3 loop is CASSLVRGDTGELFF. CDR3 sequence (DNA): TGTGCCAGCAGCTTGGTTCGGGGGGACACCGGGGAGCTGTTTTTT.

This clone was detected only a few times. The chain combines TRBV29-1 with TRBJ1-1; maybe TRBD1 (6 bases). Germline-derived CDR1 and CDR2 are SQVTM and ANQGSEA. V lost 4 bases, J lost 0 bases, and 9 bases lay in between. The CDR3 contains 13 residues. CDR3 in amino acids: CSVAGVVNTEAFF. CDR3 DNA: TGCAGCGTTGCAGGGGTGGTGAACACTGAAGCTTTCTTT.

The CDR3 DNA reads TGTGCCAGCAGCTACGGAGGGACAGGGGTCGAGCAGTACTTC. Its translation is CASSYGGTGVEQYF. The V and J genes are TRBV7-9 and TRBJ2-7; 10 bases are a match to TRBD1. The CDR3 sequence is 14 residues long. V dropped 4 bases and J dropped 6; count of bases not matched to a gene: 6. The germline gives CDR1 SEHNR, CDR2 FQNEAQ (reference sequence).

Here the CDR3 reads CASSEQGGEQFF. The CDR3 coding sequence is TGTGCCAGCAGCGAACAGGGTGGTGAGCAGTTCTTC. The rearrangement joins TRBV9 to TRBJ2-1; tentatively, D is TRBD1 (6 bases). This CDR3 is built from 12 residues. The germline V gene has CDR1 SGDLS and CDR2 YYNGEE. V was clipped by 3 bases and J by 9 bases, with 10 bases between them.

The rearrangement links TRBV2 to TRBJ2-7; 9 bases match TRBD1. Germline V gives CDR1 SNHLY, CDR2 FYNNEI. The CDR3 has 15 residues. The ends lost 7 bases at V and 4 bases at J; junction bases unmatched: 11. The CDR3 here is CASTPPGQGAYEQYF. DNA of the CDR3: TGTGCCAGCACCCCTCCGGGACAGGGAGCTTACGAGCAGTACTTC.

This rearrangement joins TRBV5-1 to TRBJ2-3, with a tentative D call TRBD1 (7 bases). The CDR3 length is 15 residues. Germline V CDR1 and CDR2: SGHRS, YFSETQ. Trimming cost V 4 bases and J 2 bases, with 14 bases left between them. DNA of the CDR3: TGCGCCAGCAGCGGGCGGGACAGAGACACAGATACGCAGTATTTT. The encoded protein is CASSGRDRDTDTQYF.

V gene TRBV16 combines with J gene TRBJ2-7; D possibly corresponds to TRBD1 (5 bases). The CDR3 is 15 residues long. Germline V gene data show CDR1 as KGHSY and CDR2 as FQNENV. Trimming took off 4 bases at V and 0 bases at J, with 13 bases between the two ends. CDR3 in DNA: TGTGCCAGCAGCCCCACTGGGGCAGGCTCCTACGAGCAGTACTTC. This gives the protein CASSPTGAGSYEQYF.

This clone was seen more than once but under ten times. This chain joins TRBV5-1 and TRBJ1-1, with 7 bases matching TRBD1. Germline assignment: CDR1 SGHRS and CDR2 YFSETQ. The V segment lost 4 bases and the J segment 0 bases; nucleotides outside the gene matches: 6. The CDR3 loop spans 15 amino acids. CDR3 amino acids: CASSARTGMNTEAFF. DNA for the CDR3: TGCGCCAGCAGCGCCCGGACAGGCATGAACACTGAAGCTTTCTTT.

There are a few counts of this clone. This chain links TRBV10-1 with TRBJ1-2; 7 nucleotides align to TRBD1. Losses at the gene ends were 0 bases for V and 3 bases for J; bases not matched to a gene: 13. The CDR3 is 18 amino acids. Germline CDR1 reads WNHNN; CDR2 reads SYGVQD (reference sequence). CDR3 sequence reads: CASSESRPLDRVDYGYTF. CDR3 DNA sequence: TGCGCCAGCAGTGAGTCGAGACCCTTAGACAGGGTAGACTATGGCTACACCTTC.

The gene calls are TRBV7-9 and TRBJ1-5; 7 bases agree with TRBD1. This CDR3 contains 15 residues. Germline CDR1 is SEHNR and CDR2 is FQNEAQ (reference sequence). V shed 4 bases and J 5 bases; nucleotides not matched to a gene: 8. The CDR3 region is CASSSVDRPDQPQHF. CDR3 DNA sequence: TGTGCCAGCAGCTCTGTGGACAGGCCTGATCAGCCCCAGCATTTT.

The chain recombines TRBV2 with TRBJ2-3, with D perhaps matching TRBD1 (6 bases). Germline CDR1 and CDR2: SNHLY and FYNNEI. V lost 6 bases, J lost 2 bases, and 15 bases lay in between. CDR3 length: 15 amino acids. CDR3 region: CASRTGPSPTDTQYF. In DNA, the CDR3 is TGTGCCAGCAGAACAGGGCCCTCCCCCACAGATACGCAGTATTTT.

The chain is built from TRBV9 and TRBJ1-1, with 8 positions matching TRBD1. Looked up from germline, CDR1 is SGDLS and CDR2 is YYNGEE. CDR3 length: 16 residues. Losses at the gene ends were 0 bases for V and 0 bases for J; bases not matched to a gene: 4. The CDR3 nucleotides read TGTGCCAGCAGCGTAGCAGGGGGCGGGATGAACACTGAAGCTTTCTTT. Translating it yields CASSVAGGGMNTEAFF.

CDR3 in DNA: TGTGCCAGCAGTTTCGCCCGGGGCAGGGGGCGCCAAGAAGAGACCCAGTACTTC. Protein sequence: CASSFARGRGRQEETQYF. V is TRBV27 and J is TRBJ2-5, with 8 bases aligning to TRBD1. Looked up from germline, CDR1 is MNHEY and CDR2 is SMNVEV (reference sequence). The CDR3 has 18 residues. Trimming took 3 bases from V and 3 from J; bases not matched to a gene: 15.

This clone was recorded once. J is TRBJ1-4 and V is TRBV19; maybe TRBD1 (6 bases). Germline loops: CDR1 LNHDA, CDR2 SQIVND (reference sequence). The CDR3 extends over 15 amino acids. Trimming stripped 10 bases from V and 1 base from J, with 16 bases between. The CDR3 DNA sequence: TGTGCCACGAGGGGGGGCGCAGAAACTAATGAAAAACTGTTTTTT. It translates to CATRGGAETNEKLFF. Full variable domain (missing parts from reference TRBV19 and TRBJ1-4): DGGITQSPKYLFRKEGQNVTLSCEQNLNHDAMYWYRQDPGQGLRLIYYSQIVNDFQKGDIAEGYSVSREKKESFPLTVTSAQKNPTAFYLCATRGGAETNEKLFFGSGTQLSVL.

The rearrangement joins TRBV25-1 to TRBJ1-5, with 7 bases matching TRBD1. V shed 6 bases and J 6 bases; nucleotides not matched to a gene: 5. The germline V gene encodes CDR1 MGHDK and CDR2 SYGVNS. The CDR3 contains 13 residues. The CDR3, as DNA: TGTGCCAGCAGACAGGGGACTAGTCAGCCCCAGCATTTT. This sequence encodes CASRQGTSQPQHF.

This clone was seen a few times. The rearrangement links TRBV7-9 to TRBJ2-2; D is possibly TRBD2 (6 bases). CDR3 length: 16 amino acids. Germline CDR1 is SEHNR and CDR2 is FQNEAQ (reference sequence). The V and J ends lost 2 bases and 5 bases respectively, with 15 bases between them. In DNA, the CDR3 is TGTGCCAGCAGCTTAACAACTAGGGCGGGGACCGGGGAGCTGTTTTTT. Its translation is CASSLTTRAGTGELFF.